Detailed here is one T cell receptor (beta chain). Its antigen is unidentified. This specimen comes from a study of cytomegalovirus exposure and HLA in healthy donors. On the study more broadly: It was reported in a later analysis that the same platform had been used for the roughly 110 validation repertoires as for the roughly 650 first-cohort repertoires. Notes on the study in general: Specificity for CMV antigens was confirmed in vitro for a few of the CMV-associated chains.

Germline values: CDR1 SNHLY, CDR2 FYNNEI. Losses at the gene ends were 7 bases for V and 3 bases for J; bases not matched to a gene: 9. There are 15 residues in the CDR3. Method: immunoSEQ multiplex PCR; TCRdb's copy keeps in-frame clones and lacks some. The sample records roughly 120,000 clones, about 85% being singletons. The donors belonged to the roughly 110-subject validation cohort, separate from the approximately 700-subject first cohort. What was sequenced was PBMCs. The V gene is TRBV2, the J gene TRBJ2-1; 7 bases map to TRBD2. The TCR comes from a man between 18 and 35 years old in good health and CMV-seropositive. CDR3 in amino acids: CASNPGTKIYNEQFF. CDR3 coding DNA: TGTGCCAGCAACCCCGGGACTAAAATCTACAATGAGCAGTTCTTC.